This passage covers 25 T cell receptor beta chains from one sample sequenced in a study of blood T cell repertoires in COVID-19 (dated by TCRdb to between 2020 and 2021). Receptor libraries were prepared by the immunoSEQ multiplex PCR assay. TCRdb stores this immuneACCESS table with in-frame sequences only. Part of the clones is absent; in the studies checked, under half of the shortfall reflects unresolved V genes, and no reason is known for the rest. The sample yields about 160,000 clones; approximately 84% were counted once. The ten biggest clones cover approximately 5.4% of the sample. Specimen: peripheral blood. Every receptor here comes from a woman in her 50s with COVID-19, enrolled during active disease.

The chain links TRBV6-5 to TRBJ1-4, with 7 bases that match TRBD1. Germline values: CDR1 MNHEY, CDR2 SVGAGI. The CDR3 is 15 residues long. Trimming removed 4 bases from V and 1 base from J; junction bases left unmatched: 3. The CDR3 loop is CASSLQGRTNEKLFF. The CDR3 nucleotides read TGTGCCAGCAGTTTACAGGGGAGAACTAATGAAAAACTGTTTTTT.

The CDR3 spells CASSSTPGATIYEQYF. The CDR3 region has the DNA TGTGCCAGCAGCTCTACCCCTGGGGCCACTATCTACGAGCAGTACTTC. The chain combines TRBV7-3 with TRBJ2-7; tentative D call: TRBD1 (5 bases). Germline V gives CDR1 SGHTA, CDR2 FQGTGA. With 4 bases removed from V and 3 bases from J, the gap between germline ends came to 19 bases. This CDR3 has 16 residues.

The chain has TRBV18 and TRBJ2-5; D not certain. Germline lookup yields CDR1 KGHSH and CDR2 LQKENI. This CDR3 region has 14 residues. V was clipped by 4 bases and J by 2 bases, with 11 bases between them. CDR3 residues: CASSLSPGQETQYF. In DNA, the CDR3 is TGTGCCAGCTCACTAAGCCCGGGTCAAGAGACCCAGTACTTC.

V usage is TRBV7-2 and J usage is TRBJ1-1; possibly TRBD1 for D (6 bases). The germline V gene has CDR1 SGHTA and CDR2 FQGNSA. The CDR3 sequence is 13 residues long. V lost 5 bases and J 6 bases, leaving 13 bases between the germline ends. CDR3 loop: CASSEGVGPEAFF. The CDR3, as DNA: TGTGCCAGCAGCGAGGGGGTGGGGCCTGAAGCTTTCTTT.

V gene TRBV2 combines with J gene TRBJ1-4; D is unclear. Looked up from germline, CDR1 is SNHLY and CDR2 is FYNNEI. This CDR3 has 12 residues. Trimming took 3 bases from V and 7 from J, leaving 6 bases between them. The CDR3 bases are TGTGCCAGCAGTGAGCTGAGTGAAAAACTGTTTTTT. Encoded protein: CASSELSEKLFF.

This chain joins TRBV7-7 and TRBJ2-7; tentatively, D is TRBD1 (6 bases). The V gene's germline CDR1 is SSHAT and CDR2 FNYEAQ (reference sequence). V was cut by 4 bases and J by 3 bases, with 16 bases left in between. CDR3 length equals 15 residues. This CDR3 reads CASSSGHSLNYEQYF. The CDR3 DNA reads TGTGCCAGCAGCTCGGGACACAGCCTTAACTACGAGCAGTACTTC.

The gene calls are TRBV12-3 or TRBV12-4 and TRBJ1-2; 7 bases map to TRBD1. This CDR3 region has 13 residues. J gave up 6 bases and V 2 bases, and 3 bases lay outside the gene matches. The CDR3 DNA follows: TGTGCCAGCAGTTTAATAGGGGGCGATGGCTACACCTTC. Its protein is CASSLIGGDGYTF.

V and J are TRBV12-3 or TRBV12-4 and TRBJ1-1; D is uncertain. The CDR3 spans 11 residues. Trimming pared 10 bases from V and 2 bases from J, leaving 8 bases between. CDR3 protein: CAIQYNTEAFF. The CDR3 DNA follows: TGTGCCATCCAGTATAACACTGAAGCTTTCTTT.

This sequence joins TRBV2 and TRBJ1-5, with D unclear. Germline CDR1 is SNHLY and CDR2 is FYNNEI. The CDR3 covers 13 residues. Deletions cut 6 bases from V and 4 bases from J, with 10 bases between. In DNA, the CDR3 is TGTGCCAGCAGCCTGGGGAGTAATCAGCCCCAGCATTTT. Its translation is CASSLGSNQPQHF.

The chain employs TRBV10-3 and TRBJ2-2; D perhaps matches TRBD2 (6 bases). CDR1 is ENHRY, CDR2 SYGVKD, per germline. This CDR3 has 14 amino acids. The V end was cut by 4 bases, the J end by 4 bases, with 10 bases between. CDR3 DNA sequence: TGTGCCATCAGTGCCCAGGGAGGCACCGGGGAGCTGTTTTTT. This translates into CAISAQGGTGELFF.

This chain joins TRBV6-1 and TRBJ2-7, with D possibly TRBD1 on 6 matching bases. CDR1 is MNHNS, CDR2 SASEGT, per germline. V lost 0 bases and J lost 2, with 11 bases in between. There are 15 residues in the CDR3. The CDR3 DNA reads TGTGCCAGCAGTGAAGCGTGGACAGCCCCCTACGAGCAGTACTTC. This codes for CASSEAWTAPYEQYF.

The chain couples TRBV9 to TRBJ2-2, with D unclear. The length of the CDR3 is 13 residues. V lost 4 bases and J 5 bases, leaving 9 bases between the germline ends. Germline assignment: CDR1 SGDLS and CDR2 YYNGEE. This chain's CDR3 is CASSLGATGELFF. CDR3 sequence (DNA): TGTGCCAGCAGCCTAGGAGCGACCGGGGAGCTGTTTTTT.

The CDR3 nucleotides read TGTGCCAGCAGCTTAGACGGACTAGCGGGGGCATCCGAAAGCACAGATACGCAGTATTTT. Translating gives CASSLDGLAGASESTDTQYF. The gene calls are TRBV11-3 and TRBJ2-3; 13 bases are a match to TRBD2. With 0 bases clipped from V and 0 bases from J, the junction kept 9 bases outside the gene matches. CDR3 length: 20 amino acids. Germline V gives CDR1 SGHNT, CDR2 YENEEA.

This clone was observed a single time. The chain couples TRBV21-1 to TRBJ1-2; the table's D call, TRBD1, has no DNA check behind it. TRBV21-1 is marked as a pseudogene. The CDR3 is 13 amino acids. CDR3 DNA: TGTGCCAGCAGCACCCGTCGACAGGGGATTAACACCTTC. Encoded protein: CASSTRRQGINTF.

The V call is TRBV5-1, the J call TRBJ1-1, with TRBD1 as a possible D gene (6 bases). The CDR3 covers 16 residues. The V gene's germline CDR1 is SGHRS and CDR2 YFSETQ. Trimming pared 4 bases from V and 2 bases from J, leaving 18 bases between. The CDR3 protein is CASSVQGPSPNTEAFF. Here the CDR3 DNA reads TGCGCCAGCAGCGTACAGGGCCCATCCCCTAACACTGAAGCTTTCTTT.

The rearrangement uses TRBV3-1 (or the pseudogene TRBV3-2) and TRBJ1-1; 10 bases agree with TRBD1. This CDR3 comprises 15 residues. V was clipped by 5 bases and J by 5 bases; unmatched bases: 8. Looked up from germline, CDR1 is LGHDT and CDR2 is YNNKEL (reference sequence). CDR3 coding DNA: TGTGCCAGCAGCAAACGACAGGGGGCAGGGACTGAAGCTTTCTTT. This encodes CASSKRQGAGTEAFF.

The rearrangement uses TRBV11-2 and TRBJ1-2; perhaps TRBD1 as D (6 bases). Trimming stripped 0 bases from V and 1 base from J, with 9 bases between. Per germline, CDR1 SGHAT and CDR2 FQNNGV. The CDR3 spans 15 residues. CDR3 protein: CASSLEGQLNYGYTF. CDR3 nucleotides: TGTGCCAGCAGCTTAGAGGGACAACTTAACTATGGCTACACCTTC.

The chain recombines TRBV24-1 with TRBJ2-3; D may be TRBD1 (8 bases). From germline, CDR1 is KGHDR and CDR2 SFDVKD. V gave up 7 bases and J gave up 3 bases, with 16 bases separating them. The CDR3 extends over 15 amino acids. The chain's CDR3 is CATRGGQGGTDTQYF. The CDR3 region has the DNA TGTGCCACCAGAGGAGGACAGGGAGGGACAGATACGCAGTATTTT.

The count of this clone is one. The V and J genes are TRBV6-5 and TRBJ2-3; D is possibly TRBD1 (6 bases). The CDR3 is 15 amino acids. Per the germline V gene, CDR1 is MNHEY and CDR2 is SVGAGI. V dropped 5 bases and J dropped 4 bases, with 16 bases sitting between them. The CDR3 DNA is TGTGCCAGCAGTCCGGTACAGGGTAGCCCAGATACGCAGTATTTT. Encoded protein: CASSPVQGSPDTQYF.

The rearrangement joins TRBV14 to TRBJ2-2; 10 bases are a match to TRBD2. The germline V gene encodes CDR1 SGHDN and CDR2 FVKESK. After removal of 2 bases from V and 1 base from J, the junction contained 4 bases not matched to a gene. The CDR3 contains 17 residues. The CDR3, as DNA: TGTGCCAGCAGCCAACCCGGACTAGCGGTGAACACCGGGGAGCTGTTTTTT. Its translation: CASSQPGLAVNTGELFF. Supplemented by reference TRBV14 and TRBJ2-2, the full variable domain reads EAGVTQFPSHSVIEKGQTVTLRCDPISGHDNLYWYRRVMGKEIKFLLHFVKESKQDESGMPNNRFLAERTGGTYSTLKVQPAELEDSGVYFCASSQPGLAVNTGELFFGEGSRLTVL.

CDR3 bases: TGTGCCAGCATCCCGAAGGGACAGGGAGTACGGCAGTACTTC. This codes for CASIPKGQGVRQYF. The V gene is TRBV6-2 or TRBV6-3, the J gene TRBJ2-7, with 9 bases matching TRBD1. CDR1 MNHEY and CDR2 SVGEGT come from the germline V gene. J gave up 9 bases and V 7 bases, and 13 bases lay outside the gene matches. The CDR3 runs 14 residues.

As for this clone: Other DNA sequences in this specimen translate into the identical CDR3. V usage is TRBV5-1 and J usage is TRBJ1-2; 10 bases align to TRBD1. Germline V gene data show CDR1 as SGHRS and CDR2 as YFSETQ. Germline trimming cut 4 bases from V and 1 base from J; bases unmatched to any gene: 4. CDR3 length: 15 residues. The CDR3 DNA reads TGCGCCAGCAGCAGGACAGGGGGAGTTAACTATGGCTACACCTTC. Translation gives CASSRTGGVNYGYTF.

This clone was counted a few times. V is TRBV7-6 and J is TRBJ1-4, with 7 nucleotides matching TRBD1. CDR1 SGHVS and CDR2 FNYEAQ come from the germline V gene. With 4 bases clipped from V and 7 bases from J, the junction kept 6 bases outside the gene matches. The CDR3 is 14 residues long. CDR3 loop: CASSSQGMGEKLFF. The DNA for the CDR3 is TGTGCCAGCAGCTCACAGGGGATGGGTGAAAAACTGTTTTTT.

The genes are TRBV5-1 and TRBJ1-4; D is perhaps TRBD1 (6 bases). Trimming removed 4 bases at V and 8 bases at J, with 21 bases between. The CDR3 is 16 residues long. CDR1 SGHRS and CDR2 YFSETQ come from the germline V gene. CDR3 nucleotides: TGCGCCAGCAGCGCTTCCCCGGGGGGGGGCGGAGAAAAACTGTTTTTT. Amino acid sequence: CASSASPGGGGEKLFF.

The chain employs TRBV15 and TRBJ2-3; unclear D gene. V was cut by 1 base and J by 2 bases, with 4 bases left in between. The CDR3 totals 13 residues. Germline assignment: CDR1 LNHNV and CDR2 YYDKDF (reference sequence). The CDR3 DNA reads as TGTGCCACCAGCAGAGTTCTCACAGATACGCAGTATTTT. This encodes CATSRVLTDTQYF.